Below, one T cell receptor (beta chain) is given with its context. Its antigen is not known. This entry comes from a study of cytomegalovirus exposure and HLA in healthy donors. Study-wide results and caveats: Later analysis identified several of the most significant clusters that appeared linked to common viral pathogens. For presence/absence analyses, sequencing depth was assumed to be roughly uniform across donors. Follow-up analysis later connected one missense variant in DCLRE1C with trimming of TCR beta V- and J-genes. Investigators reported around 150 TCR beta chains as tied to cytomegalovirus.

PCR primers comprised 60 Vbeta and 13 Jbeta primers. The assay was immunoSEQ multiplex PCR, and TCRdb's table has in-frame clones only and misses some. The data show approximately 100,000 clones, with 65% to 80% seen just once and over 15% held by the top ten. Germline values: CDR1 MNHEY, CDR2 SVGAGI. Between the trimmed V and J ends, which lost 8 bases and 2 bases, there was a span of 11 bases. The CDR3 length is 13 residues. The chain has TRBV6-5 and TRBJ2-3; possibly TRBD1 for D (6 bases). The sequencing input was PBMCs. The sequence was collected from a man aged 55 to 70 in good health and CMV-seropositive. The CDR3 nucleotides are TGTGCCAGCGGGGGACAAGACACAGATACGCAGTATTTT. It encodes CASGGQDTDTQYF.